The present TCR beta chain was sequenced within a study of vaccination effects on CD4 cells after COVID-19. Subsequent to 10 days of culture, CD4+ T cells were isolated. Everyone in the study got two shots of either the BNT162b2 or mRNA-1273 vaccine. Measured with immunoSEQ multiplex PCR; TCRdb has only the in-frame clones, and not every one. The repertoire holds roughly 40,000 clones, with more than 65% as singletons. Comment on this clone: No antigen is known for it.

The CDR3 length is 11 residues. With 9 bases removed from V and 5 bases from J, the gap between germline ends came to 7 bases. Germline V gives CDR1 KGHDR, CDR2 SFDVKD. This TCR came from a human donor who received a COVID-19 vaccine. This material consisted of CD4+ T cells from PBMCs cultured without peptide, taken after COVID-19 vaccination. The genes are TRBV24-1 and TRBJ2-4; weak D call: TRBD1 (5 bases). The CDR3 DNA follows: TGTGCCACCGGGGCTGAAAACATTCAGTACTTC. It yields the protein CATGAENIQYF.